Listed here is a single TCR beta chain. The data were obtained in a study of blood T cells in healthy people across ages. PCR was performed a second time for roughly 7 to 12 cycles using a sample-barcoded 5' primer and a J-beta primer mix. TCRdb re-called the 5' RACE reads with MiXCR, one entry per CDR3 protein. The data hold about a million distinct CDR3 sequences, with under 50% observed a single time. The source is a man younger than 40 in good health. The sequenced sample was blood.

CDR3 residues: CASLGTGGFEKLFF. CDR3 coding DNA: TGTGCCAGCCTCGGGACAGGGGGCTTTGAAAAACTGTTTTTT. The chain recombines TRBV28 with TRBJ1-4; 12 bases are a match to TRBD1. This CDR3 is built from 14 residues. V shed 8 bases, J shed 7 bases, and the junction held 5 bases outside the gene matches. Germline loops: CDR1 MDHEN, CDR2 SYDVKM.